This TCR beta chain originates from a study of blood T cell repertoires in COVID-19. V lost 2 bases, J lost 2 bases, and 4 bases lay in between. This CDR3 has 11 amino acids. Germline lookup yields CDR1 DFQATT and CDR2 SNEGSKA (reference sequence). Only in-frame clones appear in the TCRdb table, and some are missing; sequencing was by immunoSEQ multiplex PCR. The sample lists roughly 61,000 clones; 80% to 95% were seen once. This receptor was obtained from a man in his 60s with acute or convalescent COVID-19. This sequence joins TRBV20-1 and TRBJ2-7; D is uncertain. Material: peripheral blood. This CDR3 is CSARPTYEQYF. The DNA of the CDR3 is TGCAGTGCTAGACCTACCTACGAGCAGTACTTC.